Listed here are 10 T cell receptor beta chains from one sample, sequenced in a study of T cell repertoires in cytomegalovirus infection. Their specific antigens are unknown. TCRdb redid the calling of the reads with MiXCR, one entry per CDR3 protein. The table shows about 770,000 distinct CDR3 sequences, with 25% to 30% occurring only once. Here the sequenced sample was cultured CD8+ T cells from PBMCs, taken from culture after CMV antigen stimulation. The receptor set was obtained from a human donor in good health (CMV status not recorded). Some clones in this sample may be carry-over from other donors' samples.

This clonotype came up many times. V gene TRBV25-1 combines with J gene TRBJ1-2, with 9 bases lining up with TRBD1. The CDR3 consists of 13 residues. The J segment lost 8 bases and the V segment lost 8 bases, leaving 9 bases of the junction unmatched. CDR1 is MGHDK, CDR2 SYGVNS, per germline. The CDR3 nucleotides read TGTGCCAGCTGGGACAGGGTCCGACGGGGCTACACCTTC. The encoded protein is CASWDRVRRGYTF.

Concerning this clonotype: This could be a read error, since a much larger clone is one nucleotide away. A read error is likely, as this CDR3 ends without the conserved phenylalanine or tryptophan. The chain carries TRBV3-1 and TRBJ2-1, with D perhaps matching TRBD2 (6 bases). In germline, CDR1 is LGHDT, CDR2 YNNKEL (reference sequence). The CDR3 runs to 18 residues. V gave up 0 bases and J gave up 8 bases, with 23 bases separating them. CDR3 DNA: TGTGCCAGCAGCCAAGATCCGGAGGGGTATTGGACCATCTATGAGCAGTTCGTC. Translated, it gives CASSQDPEGYWTIYEQFV.

J is TRBJ1-6 and V is TRBV13; no reliable D call. V shed 2 bases and J shed 9 bases, with 8 bases lying between them. This CDR3 is 13 amino acids long. CDR1 and CDR2 (germline): PRHDT, FYEKMQ (reference sequence). The CDR3 DNA reads TGTGCCAGCAGCTTAACAGCGCCTTCACCCCTCCACTTT. Protein sequence: CASSLTAPSPLHF.

This clonotype was recorded many times. The chain couples TRBV27 to TRBJ2-7; 7 bases fit TRBD1. This CDR3 has 13 residues. The trim removed 6 bases at V and 3 bases at J, leaving 5 bases unmatched. Germline V gives CDR1 MNHEY, CDR2 SMNVEV (reference sequence). In nucleotides, the CDR3 is TGTGCCAGCAGCTTAACAGGGGTCTACGAGCAGTACTTC. The encoded protein is CASSLTGVYEQYF.

V usage is TRBV18 and J usage is TRBJ2-3; D perhaps matches TRBD1 (5 bases). Germline-derived CDR1 and CDR2 are KGHSH and LQKENI. Trimming took 3 bases from V and 3 from J, leaving 16 bases between them. The CDR3 contains 16 residues. The CDR3 nucleotides read TGTGCCAGCTCACCCGGCAGGGTCCCCCCGACAGATACGCAGTATTTT. Translating it yields CASSPGRVPPTDTQYF.

This clonotype was counted between two and nine times. The chain combines TRBV6-1 with TRBJ1-1; D is unresolved. The germline gives CDR1 MNHNS, CDR2 SASEGT. The V end was cut by 6 bases, the J end by 3 bases, with 14 bases between. The CDR3 covers 14 residues. The CDR3 sequence: CASSRLRWDTEAFF. The CDR3 DNA reads as TGTGCCAGCAGCCGACTTCGATGGGACACTGAAGCTTTCTTT.

This clonotype was seen a handful of times. This sequence joins TRBV6-2 or TRBV6-3 and TRBJ2-1; D remains unclear. The CDR3 is 12 amino acids. Deletions cut 1 base from V and 9 bases from J, with 7 bases between. Germline V gene sequence: CDR1 MNHEY, CDR2 SVGEGT. The CDR3 reads CASSYFLGEQFF. For the CDR3, the DNA is TGTGCCAGCAGTTACTTCCTAGGTGAGCAGTTCTTC.

The V gene is TRBV7-9, the J gene TRBJ2-7; either TRBD1 or TRBD2 may supply D (6 bases each). Trimming took 5 bases from V and 6 from J, leaving 17 bases between them. The germline gives CDR1 SEHNR, CDR2 FQNEAQ (reference sequence). The CDR3 loop spans 14 amino acids. CDR3 residues: CASSPRGPGTEQYF. The CDR3 bases are TGTGCCAGCAGCCCTCGGGGGCCGGGGACCGAGCAGTACTTC. The full variable domain, its missing parts supplied by reference TRBV7-9 and TRBJ2-7, is DTGVSQNPRHKITKRGQNVTFRCDPISEHNRLYWYRQTLGQGPEFLTYFQNEAQLEKSRLLSDRFSAERPKGSFSTLEIQRTEQGDSAMYLCASSPRGPGTEQYFGPGTRLTVT.

This clonotype has only a few counts. The chain's CDR3 is CASSPPGGESTGELFF. The CDR3 region has the DNA TGTGCCAGCAGTCCTCCAGGGGGGGAGAGCACCGGGGAGCTGTTTTTT. V is TRBV28 and J is TRBJ2-2, with D perhaps assigned TRBD1 or TRBD2 (7 bases each). The germline V and J ends were trimmed by 5 bases and 4 bases, with 17 bases remaining between them. In germline, CDR1 is MDHEN, CDR2 SYDVKM. This CDR3 spans 16 amino acids.

This clonotype has at least ten counts. The rearrangement links TRBV7-6 to TRBJ1-1; TRBD1 matches at 7 bases. The CDR3 runs to 15 residues. CDR1 and CDR2 from the germline V gene are SGHVS and FNYEAQ. V shed 5 bases and J 4 bases; nucleotides not matched to a gene: 10. As DNA, the CDR3 is TGTGCCAGCAGCCCTTTCCAGGGGGATCCCACTGAAGCTTTCTTT. As protein: CASSPFQGDPTEAFF.